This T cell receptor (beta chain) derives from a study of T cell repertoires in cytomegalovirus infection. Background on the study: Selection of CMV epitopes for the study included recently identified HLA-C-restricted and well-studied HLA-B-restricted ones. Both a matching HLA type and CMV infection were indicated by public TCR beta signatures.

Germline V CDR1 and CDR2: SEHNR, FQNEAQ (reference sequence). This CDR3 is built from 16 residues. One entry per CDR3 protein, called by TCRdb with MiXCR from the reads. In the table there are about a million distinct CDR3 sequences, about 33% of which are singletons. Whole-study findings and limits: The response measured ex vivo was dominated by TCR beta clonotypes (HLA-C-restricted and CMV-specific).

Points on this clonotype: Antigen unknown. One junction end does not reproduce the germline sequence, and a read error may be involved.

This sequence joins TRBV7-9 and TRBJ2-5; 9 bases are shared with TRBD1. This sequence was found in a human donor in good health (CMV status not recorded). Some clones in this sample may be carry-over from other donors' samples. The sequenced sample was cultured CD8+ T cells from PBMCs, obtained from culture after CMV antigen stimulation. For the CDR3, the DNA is TGTGCCAGCAGCCCGGGACAGGGAGGACGGGGAAAGACCCAGTGCTTC. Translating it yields CASSPGQGGRGKTQCF.